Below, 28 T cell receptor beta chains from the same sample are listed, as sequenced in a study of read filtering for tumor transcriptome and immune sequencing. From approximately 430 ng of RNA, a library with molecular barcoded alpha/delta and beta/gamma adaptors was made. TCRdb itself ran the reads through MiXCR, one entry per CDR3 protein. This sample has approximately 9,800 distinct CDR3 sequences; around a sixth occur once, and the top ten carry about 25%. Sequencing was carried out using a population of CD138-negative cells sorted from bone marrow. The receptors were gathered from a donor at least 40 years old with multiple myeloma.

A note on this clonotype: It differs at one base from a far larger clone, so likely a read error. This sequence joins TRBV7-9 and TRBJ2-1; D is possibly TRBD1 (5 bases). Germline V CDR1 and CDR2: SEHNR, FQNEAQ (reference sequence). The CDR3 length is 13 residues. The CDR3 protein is CAGSFLGLNEQFF. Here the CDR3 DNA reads TGTGCCGGCAGCTTTCTGGGGCTCAATGAGCAGTTCTTC. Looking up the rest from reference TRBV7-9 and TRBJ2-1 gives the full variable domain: DTGVSQNPRHKITKRGQNVTFRCDPISEHNRLYWYRQTLGQGPEFLTYFQNEAQLEKSRLLSDRFSAERPKGSFSTLEIQRTEQGDSAMYLCAGSFLGLNEQFFGPGTRLTVL.

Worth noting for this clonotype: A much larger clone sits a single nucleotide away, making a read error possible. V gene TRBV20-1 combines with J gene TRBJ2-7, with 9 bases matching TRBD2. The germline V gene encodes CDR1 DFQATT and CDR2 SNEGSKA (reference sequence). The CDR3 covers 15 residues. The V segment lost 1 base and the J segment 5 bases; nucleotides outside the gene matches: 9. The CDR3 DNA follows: TGCAGTGCTAGAGGACTGCCGCGGGGGGGCAACGAGCAGTACTTC. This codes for CSARGLPRGGNEQYF.

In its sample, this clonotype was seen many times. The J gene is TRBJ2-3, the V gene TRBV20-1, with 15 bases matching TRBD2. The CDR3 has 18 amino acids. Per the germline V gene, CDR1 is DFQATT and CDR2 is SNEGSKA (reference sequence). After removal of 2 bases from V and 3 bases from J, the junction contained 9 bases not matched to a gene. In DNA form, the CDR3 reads TGCAGTGCTAGACTGCCGGGACTAGCGGGGGGTGTAACAGATACGCAGTATTTT. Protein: CSARLPGLAGGVTDTQYF.

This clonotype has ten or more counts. The CDR3 DNA is TGTGCCAGCAGTCGAGGGGGTTGGGAGACCCAGTACTTC. As protein: CASSRGGWETQYF. The chain combines TRBV27 with TRBJ2-5; a weak D match, TRBD1 (6 bases). The CDR3 extends over 13 amino acids. CDR1 is MNHEY, CDR2 SMNVEV, per germline (reference sequence). Trimming took off 5 bases at V and 5 bases at J, with 12 bases between the two ends.

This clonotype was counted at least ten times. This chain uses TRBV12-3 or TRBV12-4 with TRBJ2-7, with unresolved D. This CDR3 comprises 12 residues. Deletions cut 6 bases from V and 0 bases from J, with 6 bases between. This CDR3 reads CASRASSYEQYF. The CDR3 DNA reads TGTGCCAGCAGGGCCAGCTCCTACGAGCAGTACTTC.

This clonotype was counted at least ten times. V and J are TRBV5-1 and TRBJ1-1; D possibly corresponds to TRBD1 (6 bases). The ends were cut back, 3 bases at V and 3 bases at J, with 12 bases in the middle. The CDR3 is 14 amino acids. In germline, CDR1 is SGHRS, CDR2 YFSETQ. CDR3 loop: CASSSQQGYTEAFF. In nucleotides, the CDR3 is TGCGCCAGCAGCTCCCAACAGGGATACACTGAAGCTTTCTTT.

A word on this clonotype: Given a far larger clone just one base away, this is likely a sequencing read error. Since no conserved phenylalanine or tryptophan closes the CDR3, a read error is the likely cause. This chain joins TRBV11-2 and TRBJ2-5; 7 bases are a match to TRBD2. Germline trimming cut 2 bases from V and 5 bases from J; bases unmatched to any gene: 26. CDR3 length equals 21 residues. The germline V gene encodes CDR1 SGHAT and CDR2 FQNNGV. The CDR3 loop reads CASSLNLGGGGRYGGRETQYS. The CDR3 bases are TGTGCCAGCAGCTTAAACCTCGGAGGAGGAGGACGTTACGGGGGGAGGGAGACCCAGTACTCC.

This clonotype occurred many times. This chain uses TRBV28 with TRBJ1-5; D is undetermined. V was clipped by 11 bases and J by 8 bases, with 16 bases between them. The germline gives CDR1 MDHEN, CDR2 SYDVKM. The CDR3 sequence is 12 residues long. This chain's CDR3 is CASRRDLEPQHF. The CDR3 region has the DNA TGTGCCTCAAGGCGCGACTTAGAGCCCCAGCATTTT.

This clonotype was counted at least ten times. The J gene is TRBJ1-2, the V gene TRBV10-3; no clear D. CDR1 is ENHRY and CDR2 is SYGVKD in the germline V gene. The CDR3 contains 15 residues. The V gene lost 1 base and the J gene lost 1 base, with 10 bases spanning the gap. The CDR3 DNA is TGTGCCATCAGTGAGTTTACCGGAGGTAACTATGGCTACACCTTC. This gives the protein CAISEFTGGNYGYTF.

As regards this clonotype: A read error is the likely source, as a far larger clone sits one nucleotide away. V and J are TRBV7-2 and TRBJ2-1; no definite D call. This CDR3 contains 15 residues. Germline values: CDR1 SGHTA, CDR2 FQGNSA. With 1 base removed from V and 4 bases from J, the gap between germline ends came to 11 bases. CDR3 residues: CASSLGSVGYNEQFF. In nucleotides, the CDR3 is TGTGCCAGCAGCTTAGGATCAGTCGGGTACAATGAGCAGTTCTTC.

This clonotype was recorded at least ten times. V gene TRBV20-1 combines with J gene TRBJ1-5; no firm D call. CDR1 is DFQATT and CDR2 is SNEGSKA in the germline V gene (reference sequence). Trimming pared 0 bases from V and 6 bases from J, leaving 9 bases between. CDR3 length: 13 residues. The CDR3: CSARDGRLQPQHF. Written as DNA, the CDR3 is TGCAGTGCTAGAGATGGTCGGCTTCAGCCCCAGCATTTT.

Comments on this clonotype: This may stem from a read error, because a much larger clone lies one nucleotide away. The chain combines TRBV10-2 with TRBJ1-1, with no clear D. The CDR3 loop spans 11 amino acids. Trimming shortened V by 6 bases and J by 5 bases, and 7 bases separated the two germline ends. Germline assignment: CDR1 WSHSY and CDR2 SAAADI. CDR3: CASSGRTEAFF. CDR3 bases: TGCGCCAGCAGCGGGAGGACTGAAGCTTTCTTT.

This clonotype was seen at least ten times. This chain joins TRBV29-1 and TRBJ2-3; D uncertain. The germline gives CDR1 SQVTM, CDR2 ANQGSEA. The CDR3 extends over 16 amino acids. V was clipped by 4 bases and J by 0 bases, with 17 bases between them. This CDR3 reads CSVVPIPQQSTDTQYF. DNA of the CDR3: TGCAGCGTTGTGCCGATTCCCCAGCAAAGCACAGATACGCAGTATTTT.

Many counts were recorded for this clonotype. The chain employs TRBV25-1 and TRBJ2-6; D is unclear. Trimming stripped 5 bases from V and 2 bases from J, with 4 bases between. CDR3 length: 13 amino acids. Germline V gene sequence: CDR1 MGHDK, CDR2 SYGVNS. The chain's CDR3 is CASSLAGANVLTF. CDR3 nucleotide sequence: TGTGCCAGCAGTTTGGCTGGGGCCAACGTCCTGACTTTC.

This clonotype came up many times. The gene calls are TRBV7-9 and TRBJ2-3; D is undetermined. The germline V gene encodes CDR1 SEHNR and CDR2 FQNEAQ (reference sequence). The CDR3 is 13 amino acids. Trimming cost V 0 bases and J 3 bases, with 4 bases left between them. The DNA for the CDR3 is TGTGCCAGCAGCTTAGCGACGACAGATACGCAGTATTTT. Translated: CASSLATTDTQYF.

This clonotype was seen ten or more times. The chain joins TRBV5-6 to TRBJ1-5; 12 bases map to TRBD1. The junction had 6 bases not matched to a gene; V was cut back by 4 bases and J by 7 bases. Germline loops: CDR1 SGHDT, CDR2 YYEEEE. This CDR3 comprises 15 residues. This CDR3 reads CASSPRDRGPQPQHF. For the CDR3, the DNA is TGTGCCAGCAGCCCGCGGGACAGGGGGCCCCAGCCCCAGCATTTT. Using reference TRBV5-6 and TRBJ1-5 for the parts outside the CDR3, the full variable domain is DAGVTQSPTHLIKTRGQQVTLRCSPKSGHDTVSWYQQALGQGPQFIFQYYEEEERQRGNFPDRFSGHQFPNYSSELNVNALLLGDSALYLCASSPRDRGPQPQHFGDGTRLSIL.

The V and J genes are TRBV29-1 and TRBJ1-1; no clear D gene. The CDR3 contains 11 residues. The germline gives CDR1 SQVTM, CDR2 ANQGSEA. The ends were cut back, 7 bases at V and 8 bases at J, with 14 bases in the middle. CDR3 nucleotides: TGCAGCGCTGTTCCTGGTACAGAAGCTTTCTTT. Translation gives CSAVPGTEAFF.

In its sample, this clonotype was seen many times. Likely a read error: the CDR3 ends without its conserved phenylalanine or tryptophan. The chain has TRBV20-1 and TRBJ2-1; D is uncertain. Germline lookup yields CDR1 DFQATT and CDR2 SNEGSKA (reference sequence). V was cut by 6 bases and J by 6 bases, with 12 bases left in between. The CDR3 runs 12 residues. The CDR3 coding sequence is TGCAGTGCAAAGCTAGTTCCCAATGAGCAGTTCCTC. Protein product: CSAKLVPNEQFL.

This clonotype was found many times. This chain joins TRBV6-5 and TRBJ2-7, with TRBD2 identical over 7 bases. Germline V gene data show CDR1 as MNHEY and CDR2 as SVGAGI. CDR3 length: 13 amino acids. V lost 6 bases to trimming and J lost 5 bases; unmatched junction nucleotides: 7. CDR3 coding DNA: TGTGCCAGCAGCGGAGCGGGATGGGACGAGCAGTACTTC. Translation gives CASSGAGWDEQYF.

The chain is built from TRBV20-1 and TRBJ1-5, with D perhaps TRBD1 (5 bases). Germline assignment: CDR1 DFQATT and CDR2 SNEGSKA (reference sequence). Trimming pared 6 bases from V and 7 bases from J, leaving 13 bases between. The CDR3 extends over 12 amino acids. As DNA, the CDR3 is TGCAGTGCAACGGGGGGGGGACAGCCCCAGCATTTT. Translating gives CSATGGGQPQHF.

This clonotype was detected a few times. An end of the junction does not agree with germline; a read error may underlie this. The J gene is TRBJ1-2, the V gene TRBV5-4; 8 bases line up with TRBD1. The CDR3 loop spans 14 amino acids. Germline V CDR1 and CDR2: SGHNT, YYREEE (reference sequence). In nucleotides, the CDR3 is TGTGCCAGCAGCTTCGTGGACAGGGCCCATGGCTGCACCTTC. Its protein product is CASSFVDRAHGCTF.

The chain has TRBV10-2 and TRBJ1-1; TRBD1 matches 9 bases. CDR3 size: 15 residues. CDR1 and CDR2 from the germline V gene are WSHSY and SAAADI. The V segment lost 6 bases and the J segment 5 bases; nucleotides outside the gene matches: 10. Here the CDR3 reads CASSGSTGGTTEAFF. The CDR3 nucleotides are TGCGCCAGCAGCGGGTCGACAGGGGGAACGACTGAAGCTTTCTTT.

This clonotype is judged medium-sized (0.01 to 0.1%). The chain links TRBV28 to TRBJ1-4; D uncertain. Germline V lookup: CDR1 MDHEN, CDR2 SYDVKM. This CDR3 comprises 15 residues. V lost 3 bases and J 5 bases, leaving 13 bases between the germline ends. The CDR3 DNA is TGTGCCAGCAGTTTTACCGGGCAGTCAAATGAAAAACTGTTTTTT. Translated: CASSFTGQSNEKLFF.

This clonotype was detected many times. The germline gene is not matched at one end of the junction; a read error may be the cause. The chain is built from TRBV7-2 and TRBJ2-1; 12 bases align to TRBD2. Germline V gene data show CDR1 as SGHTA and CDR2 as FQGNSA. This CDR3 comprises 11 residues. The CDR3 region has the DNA TGTGCCAGCAGCTCAGGACTAGCGGGGAACTTC. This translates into CASSSGLAGNF.

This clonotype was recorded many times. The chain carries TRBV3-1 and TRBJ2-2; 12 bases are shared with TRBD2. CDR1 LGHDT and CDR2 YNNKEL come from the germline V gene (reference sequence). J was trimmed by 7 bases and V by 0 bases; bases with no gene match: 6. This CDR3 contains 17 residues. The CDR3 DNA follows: TGTGCCAGCAGCCAAGATCGTCTAGCGGGAGGGCACGGGGAGCTGTTTTTT. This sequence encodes CASSQDRLAGGHGELFF.

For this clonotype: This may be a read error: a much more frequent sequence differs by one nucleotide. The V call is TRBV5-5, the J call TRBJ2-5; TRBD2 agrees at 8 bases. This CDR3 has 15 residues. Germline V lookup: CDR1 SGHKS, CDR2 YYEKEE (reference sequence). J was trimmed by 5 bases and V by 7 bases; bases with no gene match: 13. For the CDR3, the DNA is TGTGCCAGCCGCTGGCCGGGGGGGAGGCACGAGACCCAGTACTTC. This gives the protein CASRWPGGRHETQYF.

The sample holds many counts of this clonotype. DNA of the CDR3: TGCGCCAGCAGCTTGCATAGGGGGCTAGCTGGGGCCAACGTCCTGACTTTC. Translating gives CASSLHRGLAGANVLTF. The J gene is TRBJ2-6, the V gene TRBV5-1; the match to TRBD1 covers 7 bases. V was pared by 1 base and J by 2 bases, with 6 bases of the junction left unmatched. The germline V gene encodes CDR1 SGHRS and CDR2 YFSETQ. CDR3 length equals 17 residues.

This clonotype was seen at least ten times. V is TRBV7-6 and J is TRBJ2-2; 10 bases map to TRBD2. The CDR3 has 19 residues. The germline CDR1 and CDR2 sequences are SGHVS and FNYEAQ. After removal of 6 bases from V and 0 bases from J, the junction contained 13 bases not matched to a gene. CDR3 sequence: CASRFTRGLAEANTGELFF. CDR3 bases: TGTGCCAGCAGGTTTACTAGAGGACTAGCGGAGGCGAACACCGGGGAGCTGTTTTTT.